The 22 T cell receptor beta chains in this list originate from one sample, sequenced in a study of HIV-infected patients and healthy controls. cDNA was made from approximately 500 ng RNA using alpha and beta constant primers. Using multiplexing indices, alpha and beta chain libraries were generated apart by chain-specific third strand synthesis. TCRdb used MiXCR to reprocess the 5' RACE reads, holding one entry per CDR3 protein. The data hold about 8,600 distinct CDR3 sequences, with 8.7% observed a single time. Roughly three months, about 14 weeks, into antiretroviral therapy, follow-up blood was collected. All unsorted peripheral T cells were captured because whole blood was used without fractionation. The input for sequencing was blood, taken during antiretroviral therapy. These receptors were collected from an adult with HIV infection.

This clonotype was seen repeatedly, ten times or more. J is TRBJ1-5 and V is TRBV2; TRBD1 might be the D (5 bases). CDR3 length: 14 amino acids. Germline V CDR1 and CDR2: SNHLY, FYNNEI. Trimming pared 3 bases from V and 7 bases from J, leaving 13 bases between. The CDR3, as DNA: TGTGCCAGCAGTGACAGGGACGTATTCCAGCCCCAGCATTTT. Translation: CASSDRDVFQPQHF.

Ten or more counts support this clonotype. The chain carries TRBV30 and TRBJ1-3; D gene unclear. The CDR3 extends over 15 amino acids. The germline V gene encodes CDR1 GTSNPN and CDR2 SVGIG (reference sequence). V lost 1 base and J lost 2, with 12 bases in between. The CDR3, as DNA: TGTGCCTGGAGTGCCCAGCAGGCGACTGGAAACACCATATATTTT. Translation: CAWSAQQATGNTIYF.

There are many counts of this clonotype. The V call is TRBV5-5, the J call TRBJ2-7; D unclear. Germline V gives CDR1 SGHKS, CDR2 YYEKEE (reference sequence). This CDR3 comprises 11 residues. V lost 4 bases and J lost 3, with 5 bases in between. Here the CDR3 DNA reads TGTGCCAGCAGCACGGACTACGAGCAGTACTTC. Translated: CASSTDYEQYF.

This clonotype was observed many times. This chain links TRBV7-2 with TRBJ1-1; D not resolved. V gave up 5 bases and J gave up 1 base, with 8 bases separating them. In germline, CDR1 is SGHTA, CDR2 FQGNSA. The CDR3 runs to 13 residues. The CDR3 loop reads CASSPGGNTEAFF. In nucleotides, the CDR3 is TGTGCCAGCAGCCCGGGTGGGAACACTGAAGCTTTCTTT.

The table lists this clonotype with many counts. V gene TRBV5-1 combines with J gene TRBJ2-2; D remains ambiguous. The germline CDR1 and CDR2 sequences are SGHRS and YFSETQ. V lost 4 bases to trimming and J lost 6 bases, with 10 bases between them. The CDR3 runs 13 residues. DNA of the CDR3: TGCGCCAGCAGCCTTTCAAAAGCCGGGGAGCTGTTTTTT. Translating gives CASSLSKAGELFF.

This clonotype was seen many times. The rearrangement links TRBV12-3 or TRBV12-4 to TRBJ2-3; no reliable D call. CDR3 size: 17 residues. With 6 bases removed from V and 2 bases from J, the gap between germline ends came to 21 bases. The CDR3 spells CASSPLEVLGFTDTQYF. The CDR3 DNA follows: TGTGCCAGCAGCCCACTCGAAGTCCTAGGATTCACAGATACGCAGTATTTT.

This clonotype was detected a few times. The chain joins TRBV9 to TRBJ1-5; 10 positions match TRBD1. Germline CDR1 reads SGDLS; CDR2 reads YYNGEE. CDR3 length: 15 amino acids. Trimming removed 4 bases from V and 6 bases from J; junction bases left unmatched: 7. The CDR3 bases are TGTGCCAGCAGCCCCGGGACAGGGGCAAGTCAGCCCCAGCATTTT. It yields the protein CASSPGTGASQPQHF.

Sample share makes this clonotype medium-sized (0.01 to 0.1%). This rearrangement joins TRBV3-1 to TRBJ2-3; D is possibly TRBD2 (7 bases). The CDR3 has 15 residues. Trimming stripped 1 base from V and 6 bases from J, with 14 bases between. Germline values: CDR1 LGHDT, CDR2 YNNKEL (reference sequence). The CDR3 spells CASSQAGGRGDTQYF. DNA for the CDR3: TGTGCCAGCAGCCAAGCGGGGGGCAGGGGTGATACGCAGTATTTT.

In its sample, this clonotype ranks as medium-sized. The J gene is TRBJ2-5, the V gene TRBV20-1, with 7 bases matching TRBD2. With 4 bases clipped from V and 5 bases from J, the junction kept 4 bases outside the gene matches. The CDR3 covers 12 residues. Germline V gene data show CDR1 as DFQATT and CDR2 as SNEGSKA (reference sequence). The CDR3 nucleotides are TGCAGTGCTAACGGGGGGAGGGAGACCCAGTACTTC. Residues: CSANGGRETQYF.

This clonotype came up many times. This CDR3 reads CARPDRVREKLFF. CDR3 nucleotide sequence: TGTGCCAGGCCGGACAGGGTTCGGGAAAAACTGTTTTTT. The chain has TRBV13 and TRBJ1-4; 8 nucleotides match TRBD1. In germline, CDR1 is PRHDT, CDR2 FYEKMQ (reference sequence). This CDR3 region has 13 residues. The V and J ends lost 9 bases and 8 bases, in that order; junction bases with no gene match: 8.

This clonotype rates as medium-sized (0.01 to 0.1%). This chain uses TRBV13 with TRBJ1-2; D remains ambiguous. Germline V gives CDR1 PRHDT, CDR2 FYEKMQ (reference sequence). CDR3 length equals 14 residues. Trimming stripped 0 bases from V and 7 bases from J, with 12 bases between. The CDR3 DNA follows: TGTGCCAGCAGCTTAGGTTATGCGGCGGGTGGCTACACCTTC. Protein sequence: CASSLGYAAGGYTF. Supplemented by reference TRBV13 and TRBJ1-2, the full variable domain reads AAGVIQSPRHLIKEKRETATLKCYPIPRHDTVYWYQQGPGQDPQFLISFYEKMQSDKGSIPDRFSAQQFSDYHSELNMSSLELGDSALYFCASSLGYAAGGYTFGSGTRLTVV.

This clonotype is labeled medium-sized (0.01 to 0.1%). J is TRBJ2-1 and V is TRBV29-1, with D maybe TRBD2 (6 bases). The V end was cut by 6 bases, the J end by 6 bases, with 6 bases between. Germline CDR1 is SQVTM and CDR2 is ANQGSEA. The CDR3 is 10 amino acids. CDR3 in DNA: TGCAGCGTGACTAGCAATGAGCAGTTCTTC. Residues: CSVTSNEQFF.

This chain links TRBV29-1 with TRBJ1-4, with D perhaps matching TRBD1 (6 bases). Germline CDR1 SQVTM, CDR2 ANQGSEA. The CDR3 consists of 10 residues. Trimming took 5 bases from V and 16 from J, leaving 14 bases between them. In nucleotides, the CDR3 is TGCAGCGTTTTAACTCGGGGGGCGTTTTTT. Translation: CSVLTRGAFF.

This clonotype was picked up many times. This rearrangement joins TRBV2 to TRBJ1-2; D unresolved. V lost 4 bases, J lost 9 bases, and 21 bases lay in between. This CDR3 region has 15 residues. Germline CDR1 SNHLY, CDR2 FYNNEI. The CDR3, as DNA: TGTGCCAGCAGTGGTTTTCGAGAGGCCGGTCGGAGCTACACCTTC. Its protein product is CASSGFREAGRSYTF.

By its share, this clonotype is medium-sized. The chain employs TRBV6-5 and TRBJ1-1; no clear D. This CDR3 comprises 14 residues. Germline loops: CDR1 MNHEY, CDR2 SVGAGI. Trimming shortened V by 7 bases and J by 5 bases, and 17 bases separated the two germline ends. The CDR3 spells CASTLQIGVTEAFF. CDR3 coding DNA: TGTGCCAGCACTCTCCAAATAGGTGTGACTGAAGCTTTCTTT.

The chain joins TRBV20-1 to TRBJ1-5; possible D gene TRBD1, 6 bases. V dropped 0 bases and J dropped 4 bases, with 10 bases sitting between them. This CDR3 is built from 14 residues. Germline V gene data show CDR1 as DFQATT and CDR2 as SNEGSKA (reference sequence). CDR3 region: CSAREWQGNQPQHF. DNA for the CDR3: TGCAGTGCTAGAGAATGGCAGGGGAATCAGCCCCAGCATTTT.

This clonotype counts as medium-sized. The chain joins TRBV20-1 to TRBJ1-6, with 7 positions matching TRBD1. V was pared by 4 bases and J by 6 bases, with 9 bases of the junction left unmatched. This CDR3 contains 15 residues. Looked up from germline, CDR1 is DFQATT and CDR2 is SNEGSKA (reference sequence). As DNA, the CDR3 is TGCAGTGCTATTGGAGGGGGCGCGGGTAATTCACCCCTCCACTTT. It codes for CSAIGGGAGNSPLHF.

By proportion, this clonotype is medium-sized. The V gene is TRBV7-6, the J gene TRBJ1-2; no clear D. V was clipped by 5 bases and J by 0 bases, with 13 bases between them. Germline V gene lookup returns CDR1 SGHVS and CDR2 FNYEAQ. The CDR3 length is 15 residues. DNA of the CDR3: TGTGCCAGCAGCGGAATAGGCCCAGCTAACTATGGCTACACCTTC. Encoded protein: CASSGIGPANYGYTF. The full variable domain, its missing parts supplied by reference TRBV7-6 and TRBJ1-2, is GAGVSQSPRYKVTKRGQDVALRCDPISGHVSLYWYRQALGQGPEFLTYFNYEAQQDKSGLPNDRFSAERPEGSISTLTIQRTEQRDSAMYRCASSGIGPANYGYTFGSGTRLTVV.

At least ten counts were recorded for this clonotype. The chain joins TRBV29-1 to TRBJ1-2; D may be TRBD1 (6 bases). The germline V gene has CDR1 SQVTM and CDR2 ANQGSEA. This CDR3 spans 13 amino acids. Trimming left V 4 bases short and J 8 bases short, with 17 bases between. For the CDR3, the DNA is TGCAGCGTTGTTGAGGGGGAAAGAGGAGGCTACACCTTC. Its protein product is CSVVEGERGGYTF.

This clonotype is medium-sized. The chain uses TRBV20-1 and TRBJ1-2; a possible D gene is TRBD1 (5 bases). The CDR3 totals 14 residues. Germline V gives CDR1 DFQATT, CDR2 SNEGSKA (reference sequence). The germline V and J ends were trimmed by 3 bases and 5 bases, with 16 bases remaining between them. The DNA of the CDR3 is TGCAGTGCTAGGGATACAGGTCCCCCATATGGCTACACCTTC. This gives the protein CSARDTGPPYGYTF.

The table lists this clonotype with many counts. The genes are TRBV7-6 and TRBJ1-5, with a possible D match to TRBD1 (6 bases). Per germline, CDR1 SGHVS and CDR2 FNYEAQ. V lost 5 bases to trimming and J lost 5 bases, with 10 bases between them. The CDR3 length is 13 residues. CDR3 coding DNA: TGTGCCAGCAGCGCCAGGGGAGATCAGCCCCAGCATTTT. This sequence encodes CASSARGDQPQHF.

In its sample, this clonotype ranks as medium-sized. The V gene is TRBV2, the J gene TRBJ1-1; no firm D call. Germline V gives CDR1 SNHLY, CDR2 FYNNEI. This CDR3 has 13 amino acids. V was clipped by 11 bases and J by 3 bases, with 16 bases between them. The DNA of the CDR3 is TGTGCCTCCTCCGGAGACGGATACACTGAAGCTTTCTTT. This encodes CASSGDGYTEAFF.